This TCR beta chain is from a study of monozygotic twins with inflammatory bowel disease. Study-level points and caveats: Between concordant and discordant twins, repertoire similarity failed to differ, a result that limited power may explain.

This CDR3 region has 15 residues. Germline V lookup: CDR1 SGHRS, CDR2 YFSETQ. As regards this clonotype: What it binds is unknown.

Each UMI, carrying a 6-nucleotide sample barcode, came from template switching. TCRdb processed the 5' RACE reads again and assigns one entry to each CDR3 protein, with no DNA. This table holds about 380,000 distinct CDR3 sequences. The receptor's source is a human donor with ulcerative colitis or Crohn's disease, or a healthy co-twin of an affected twin (not recorded which). The chain uses TRBV5-1 and TRBJ2-2; TCRdb's D gene call, TRBD1, goes unchecked for lack of DNA. Material: blood. The CDR3 loop reads CASSPDRANTGELFF.